The source of this T cell receptor beta chain is a study of blood T cell repertoires in COVID-19. V shed 3 bases and J shed 2 bases, with 14 bases lying between them. The length of the CDR3 is 15 residues. Germline assignment: CDR1 GTSNPN and CDR2 SVGIG (reference sequence). The repertoire was sequenced with immunoSEQ multiplex PCR; TCRdb's copy has only in-frame clones and lacks some. This table holds 220,000 or so clones, about 85% found once. Source material: peripheral blood. The chain uses TRBV30 and TRBJ2-1; D perhaps matches TRBD2 (6 bases). The receptor was isolated from a man aged 50 to 60 who had recovered from COVID-19. CDR3 sequence: CAWSTDGSAYNEQFF. The DNA for the CDR3 is TGTGCCTGGAGCACCGACGGGAGCGCCTACAATGAGCAGTTCTTC.